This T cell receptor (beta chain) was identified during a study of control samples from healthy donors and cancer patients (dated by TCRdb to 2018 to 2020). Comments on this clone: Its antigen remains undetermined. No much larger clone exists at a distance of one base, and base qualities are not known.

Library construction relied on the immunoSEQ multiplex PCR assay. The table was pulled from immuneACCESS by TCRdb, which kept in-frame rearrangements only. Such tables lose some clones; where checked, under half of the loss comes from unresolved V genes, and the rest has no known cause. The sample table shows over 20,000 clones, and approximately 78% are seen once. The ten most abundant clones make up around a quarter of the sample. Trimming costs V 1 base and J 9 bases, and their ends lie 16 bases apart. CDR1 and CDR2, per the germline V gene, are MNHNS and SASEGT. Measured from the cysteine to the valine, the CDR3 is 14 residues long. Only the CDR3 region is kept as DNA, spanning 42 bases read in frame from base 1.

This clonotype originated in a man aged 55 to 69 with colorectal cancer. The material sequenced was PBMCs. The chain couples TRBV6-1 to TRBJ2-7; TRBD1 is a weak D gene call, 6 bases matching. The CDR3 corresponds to CASSEGGMGARQYV. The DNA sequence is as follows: TGTGCCAGCAGTGAAGGTGGCATGGGGGCGCGGCAGTACGTC.